The 4 T cell receptor beta chains presented below share a single source sample, sequenced in a study of blood T cell repertoires in COVID-19. Repertoires were generated with immunoSEQ multiplex PCR, while TCRdb's copy carries only in-frame clones and drops some. The table has 140,000 to 150,000 clones, more than 85% seen once. Input material: peripheral blood. All receptors derive from a man in his sixties with active or convalescent COVID-19.

This clone appeared a few times. The chain couples TRBV4-2 to TRBJ2-2; possibly TRBD1 for D (6 bases). CDR1 and CDR2 (germline): LGHNA, YNFKEQ. V was clipped by 0 bases and J by 2 bases, with 13 bases between them. This CDR3 comprises 17 residues. DNA for the CDR3: TGTGCCAGCAGCCAAGAGCAGGGGCCCGGCAACACCGGGGAGCTGTTTTTT. As protein: CASSQEQGPGNTGELFF.

The rearrangement joins TRBV19 to TRBJ1-5, with TRBD1 matching over 8 bases. There are 17 residues in the CDR3. CDR1 and CDR2 (germline): LNHDA, SQIVND (reference sequence). J gave up 3 bases and V 3 bases, and 10 bases lay outside the gene matches. The CDR3 region is CASSMRQGAFDNQPQHF. The CDR3 region has the DNA TGTGCCAGTAGTATGAGGCAGGGGGCTTTTGACAATCAGCCCCAGCATTTT.

The V gene is TRBV2, the J gene TRBJ2-3; 8 positions match TRBD2. The V gene end was trimmed by 3 bases and the J gene end by 3 bases; junction bases not matched to a gene: 8. Germline V gives CDR1 SNHLY, CDR2 FYNNEI. CDR3 length: 16 residues. CDR3 protein: CASSDGGEMGTDTQYF. Written as DNA, the CDR3 is TGTGCCAGCAGTGACGGGGGGGAGATGGGGACAGATACGCAGTATTTT. Using reference TRBV2 and TRBJ2-3 for the parts outside the CDR3, the full variable domain is EPEVTQTPSHQVTQMGQEVILRCVPISNHLYFYWYRQILGQKVEFLVSFYNNEISEKSEIFDDQFSVERPDGSNFTLKIRSTKLEDSAMYFCASSDGGEMGTDTQYFGPGTRLTVL.

The chain is built from TRBV6-1 and TRBJ1-6, with D possibly TRBD1 on 5 matching bases. The germline V gene encodes CDR1 MNHNS and CDR2 SASEGT. This CDR3 has 14 amino acids. With 0 bases removed from V and 9 bases from J, the gap between germline ends came to 9 bases. CDR3 nucleotides: TGTGCCAGCAGTGAAGCGCAGGGTGGTTCACCCCTCCACTTT. Translating gives CASSEAQGGSPLHF.